In this sample, the clone carrying this T cell receptor beta chain turned up a few times. TCRdb called the RT-PCR reads again in MiXCR, with one record for every CDR3 protein. The table lists approximately 520,000 distinct CDR3 sequences, roughly 23% of them singletons, with 1.9% in the top ten. This CDR3 spans 18 amino acids. After removal of 3 bases from V and 0 bases from J, the junction contained 12 bases not matched to a gene. Germline CDR1 reads DFQATT; CDR2 reads SNEGSKA (reference sequence). The sample belongs to a study of response to subunit inactivated influenza vaccine. The clonotype comes from a man aged 45-60 years who received an inactivated influenza vaccine. Sequenced material: CD4+ T cells sorted from PBMCs, taken about 5 days after vaccination. V gene TRBV20-1 combines with J gene TRBJ2-1; 9 nucleotides match TRBD2. The CDR3 loop reads CSASLRGSGGRSYNEQFF. In nucleotides, the CDR3 is TGCAGTGCTAGTCTCCGAGGTAGCGGGGGCCGCTCCTACAATGAGCAGTTCTTC.